These T cell receptor beta chains were read from a single sample in a study of CD8 T cells in Susac syndrome. MiXCR, applied by TCRdb to the immunoSEQ multiplex PCR reads, yields one record per CDR3 protein. The sample lists 45,000 to 60,000 distinct CDR3 sequences, around 92% occurring once. Sequenced input: CD8+ T cells from PBMCs. The receptors were gathered from a human donor in good health. CDR3s include the opening cysteine and the closing phenylalanine or tryptophan. Fields, in order: J gene, D gene, V gene, clone size, CDR3 DNA, CDR3 protein. A D gene is named only where the DNA matches it firmly. Clone size, where shown, is once, few, many, or a class for clones that have expanded.

J: TRBJ1-1; D: -; V: TRBV12-3/TRBV12-4; size: -; DNA: TGTGCCAGCAGTTTCGACAAACCGAACACTGAAGCTTTCTTT; CDR3: CASSFDKPNTEAFF
J: TRBJ1-2; D: -; V: TRBV19; size: once; DNA: TGTGCCAGTAGGGGCTTCCGGGACATGCTAGGCTACACCTTC; CDR3: CASRGFRDMLGYTF
J: TRBJ2-7; D: TRBD1; V: TRBV12-3/TRBV12-4; size: -; DNA: TGTGCCAGCAGTTATGGCAGGGGGTTCGAGCAGTACTTC; CDR3: CASSYGRGFEQYF
J: TRBJ1-2; D: TRBD1; V: TRBV7-9; size: -; DNA: TGTGCCAGCAGCCAAGCCGGGACAGGGGTTGGCTACACCTTC; CDR3: CASSQAGTGVGYTF
J: TRBJ1-5; D: TRBD1; V: TRBV6-1; size: -; DNA: TGTGCCAGCAGCTCTGGACAGGGGGCCCTACTTTTCAATCAGCCCCAGCATTTT; CDR3: CASSSGQGALLFNQPQHF
J: TRBJ2-2; D: -; V: TRBV6-2/TRBV6-3; size: -; DNA: TGTGCCAGCAGTTACGTGGAGAACGGGGAGCTGTTTTTT; CDR3: CASSYVENGELFF
J: TRBJ2-7; D: -; V: TRBV5-6; size: -; DNA: TGTGCCAGCAGCTTGAAGGCCTACGAGCAGTACTTC; CDR3: CASSLKAYEQYF
J: TRBJ1-1; D: TRBD1; V: TRBV4-1; size: -; DNA: TGCGCCAGCAGCCAGGGACAGGGCCTTAGAACTGAAGCTTTCTTT; CDR3: CASSQGQGLRTEAFF
J: TRBJ2-7; D: -; V: TRBV6-6; size: -; DNA: TGTGCCAGCAGTTACGCCGAGGGGAACCACGAGCAGTACTTC; CDR3: CASSYAEGNHEQYF
J: TRBJ2-7; D: TRBD1; V: TRBV5-4; size: few; DNA: TGTGCCAGCACCCTTGACAGGGATGAGCACGAGCAGTACTTC; CDR3: CASTLDRDEHEQYF
J: TRBJ2-5; D: -; V: TRBV5-4; size: -; DNA: TGTGCCAGCAGCGAGGACGGGTACCAAGAGACCCAGTACTTC; CDR3: CASSEDGYQETQYF
J: TRBJ2-7; D: TRBD2; V: TRBV19; size: few; DNA: TGTGCCAGTAGCTTCACTAGCGGGCCCTACGAGCAGTACTTC; CDR3: CASSFTSGPYEQYF
J: TRBJ2-1; D: TRBD1; V: TRBV13; size: -; DNA: TGTGCCAGCAGCTTACAGGGGGATGAGCAGTTCTTC; CDR3: CASSLQGDEQFF
J: TRBJ2-3; D: TRBD1; V: TRBV7-6; size: -; DNA: TGTGCCAGCAGCTCTGGGACAGGGGGCGGTACAGATACGCAGTATTTT; CDR3: CASSSGTGGGTDTQYF
J: TRBJ1-1; D: -; V: TRBV10-1; size: -; DNA: TGCGCCAGCAGCCCGACAGGTCAGGCCTCAGCTTTCTTT; CDR3: CASSPTGQASAFF
J: TRBJ1-5; D: -; V: TRBV7-2; size: -; DNA: TGTGCCAGCAGCTTATGGGAGGGTGGAGGTCAGCCCCAGCATTTT; CDR3: CASSLWEGGGQPQHF
J: TRBJ2-7; D: -; V: TRBV12-3/TRBV12-4; size: -; DNA: TGTGCCAGCAGTTTAAGGGGGGACAACTACGAGCAGTACTTC; CDR3: CASSLRGDNYEQYF
J: TRBJ1-1; D: -; V: TRBV12-3/TRBV12-4; size: -; DNA: TGTGCCAGCAGTTTTGGGGGTGAAGCTTTCTTT; CDR3: CASSFGGEAFF
J: TRBJ2-3; D: -; V: TRBV6-2/TRBV6-3; size: -; DNA: TGTGCCAGCAGTTTCACCCGGCGAACAGATACGCAGTATTTT; CDR3: CASSFTRRTDTQYF
J: TRBJ2-7; D: -; V: TRBV7-6; size: -; DNA: TGTGCCAGCAGCTTAGAAGGCTTGGCCTACGAGCAGTACTTC; CDR3: CASSLEGLAYEQYF
J: TRBJ2-7; D: -; V: TRBV24-1; size: -; DNA: TGTGCCACCAGTGTCATGCGACAGTCCATAAACTACGAGCAGTACTTC; CDR3: CATSVMRQSINYEQYF
J: TRBJ2-7; D: TRBD1; V: TRBV5-1; size: -; DNA: TGCGCCAGCAGCGAGCGGGACAGGGGGATACTCGAGCAGTACTTC; CDR3: CASSERDRGILEQYF
J: TRBJ2-7; D: -; V: TRBV5-6; size: -; DNA: TGTGCCAGCAGCTTGTCGACAGGAGGGGAGCAGTACTTC; CDR3: CASSLSTGGEQYF
J: TRBJ2-2; D: -; V: TRBV6-4; size: once; DNA: TGTGCCAGCAGTGACTCGAAAAGGGAAGGGACCGGGGAGCTGTTTTTT; CDR3: CASSDSKREGTGELFF
J: TRBJ2-2; D: TRBD1; V: TRBV6-1; size: -; DNA: TGTGCCAGCACCACAGGGGCAATCGACCGGTCCCGGGGCGGGGAGCTGTTTTTT; CDR3: CASTTGAIDRSRGGELFF
J: TRBJ1-2; D: -; V: TRBV27; size: -; DNA: TGTGCCAGCAGTTTTCGGGGGCCCAACTATGGCTACACCTTC; CDR3: CASSFRGPNYGYTF
J: TRBJ2-5; D: TRBD2; V: TRBV5-6; size: -; DNA: TGTGCCAGCAGCTTGGAGGGAGGGCTAGCGACCCAGTACTTC; CDR3: CASSLEGGLATQYF
J: TRBJ2-7; D: TRBD1; V: TRBV29-1; size: -; DNA: TGCAGCGTTGCCGGGACAGAGGCCTACGAGCAGTACTTC; CDR3: CSVAGTEAYEQYF
J: TRBJ2-7; D: TRBD1; V: TRBV11-2; size: few; DNA: TGTGCCAGCAGCTTAGCTCGACAGGGAGAGCAGTACTTC; CDR3: CASSLARQGEQYF
J: TRBJ2-1; D: -; V: TRBV3-1; size: few; DNA: TGTGCCAGCAGCCAAGATTGGGGTGGGGATGAGCAGTTCTTC; CDR3: CASSQDWGGDEQFF
J: TRBJ2-5; D: -; V: TRBV13; size: -; DNA: TGTGCCAGCAGCCCACCCGCCAGGCTGATCCAAGAGACCCAGTACTTC; CDR3: CASSPPARLIQETQYF
J: TRBJ2-7; D: -; V: TRBV25-1; size: -; DNA: TGTGCCAGCAGCCACGGGGTGAACGAGCAGTACTTC; CDR3: CASSHGVNEQYF
J: TRBJ2-1; D: -; V: TRBV6-1; size: -; DNA: TGTGCCAGCAGTGATTCGCGTGGGTACAATGAGCAGTTCTTC; CDR3: CASSDSRGYNEQFF
J: TRBJ2-3; D: -; V: TRBV9; size: once; DNA: TGTGCCAGCAGCCCCGGCGTTAAAAGAACAGATACGCAGTATTTT; CDR3: CASSPGVKRTDTQYF
J: TRBJ2-2; D: TRBD1; V: TRBV5-1; size: -; DNA: TGCGCCAGCAGCTCGGACAGGGGTGGCGGCGGGGAGCTGTTTTTT; CDR3: CASSSDRGGGGELFF
J: TRBJ2-2; D: TRBD1; V: TRBV13; size: -; DNA: TGTGCCAGCAGCTTAGCTGCGACAGGGGGCCCGGGGAACACCGGGGAGCTGTTTTTT; CDR3: CASSLAATGGPGNTGELFF
J: TRBJ1-2; D: TRBD1; V: TRBV4-1; size: -; DNA: TGCGCCAGCAGCCCAAATCCCCGGGGACAGGGGAAATTGGACTATGGCTACACCTTC; CDR3: CASSPNPRGQGKLDYGYTF
J: TRBJ2-5; D: TRBD2; V: TRBV2; size: -; DNA: TGTGCCAGCAGTTACATCCTAGCGGGAGGAGGAGAGACCCAGTACTTC; CDR3: CASSYILAGGGETQYF
J: TRBJ2-1; D: -; V: TRBV7-9; size: -; DNA: TGTGCCAGCAGCCTTGACAATGAGCAGTTCTTC; CDR3: CASSLDNEQFF
J: TRBJ2-7; D: TRBD1; V: TRBV15; size: -; DNA: TGTGCCAGTTCGGACAGGGTTTCCTACGAGCAGTACTTC; CDR3: CASSDRVSYEQYF
J: TRBJ2-2; D: -; V: TRBV7-9; size: -; DNA: TGTGCCAGCAGCTTCCTAAACACCGGGGAGCTGTTTTTT; CDR3: CASSFLNTGELFF
J: TRBJ1-4; D: TRBD1; V: TRBV5-1; size: -; DNA: TGCGCCAGCAGCTTGGCGACAGGGGGGGACGAAAAACTGTTTTTT; CDR3: CASSLATGGDEKLFF
J: TRBJ2-1; D: -; V: TRBV6-5; size: -; DNA: TGTGCCAGCAGTTTCGGAATGCAGGGTGAGCAGTTCTTC; CDR3: CASSFGMQGEQFF
J: TRBJ2-2; D: -; V: TRBV5-1; size: -; DNA: TGCGCCAGCAGCTTCCGCCACGCGAACACCGGGGAGCTGTTTTTT; CDR3: CASSFRHANTGELFF
J: TRBJ2-2; D: -; V: TRBV7-2; size: -; DNA: TGTGCCAGCAGCGCTCACAAAGCCCCGAACACCGGGGAGCTGTTTTTT; CDR3: CASSAHKAPNTGELFF
J: TRBJ1-5; D: -; V: TRBV28; size: -; DNA: TGTGCCAGCAGTTTTCCGAGGGGGCCCCAGCATTTT; CDR3: CASSFPRGPQHF
J: TRBJ1-1; D: -; V: TRBV4-1; size: -; DNA: TGCGCCAGCAGCCAAGTACGATTCCTGAACACTGAAGCTTTCTTT; CDR3: CASSQVRFLNTEAFF
J: TRBJ2-1; D: TRBD2; V: TRBV3-1; size: -; DNA: TGTGCCAGCAGCCAAAGGCTACTAGCGGGAGTCGAGTCCTACAATGAGCAGTTCTTC; CDR3: CASSQRLLAGVESYNEQFF
J: TRBJ1-1; D: -; V: TRBV14; size: -; DNA: TGTGCCAGCAGCCATAGGGTGGGTGAAATGAACACTGAAGCTTTCTTT; CDR3: CASSHRVGEMNTEAFF
J: TRBJ2-1; D: TRBD2; V: TRBV3-1; size: -; DNA: TGTGCCAGCAGTCTTCGGACTAGCGGAAACAATGAGCAGTTCTTC; CDR3: CASSLRTSGNNEQFF
J: TRBJ2-7; D: -; V: TRBV4-2; size: -; DNA: TGTGCCAGCAGCCCCCTAGCGCAGCAGCCCTACGAGCAGTACTTC; CDR3: CASSPLAQQPYEQYF
J: TRBJ2-7; D: TRBD2; V: TRBV23-1; size: -; DNA: TGCGCCAGCAGTCAATCTTACCTAGCGGGAGCCCACGAGCAGTACTTC; CDR3: CASSQSYLAGAHEQYF